The next 5 T cell receptor beta chains were all read from a single sample in a study of T cells in tuberculosis (dated by TCRdb to about 2018). Receptors were amplified or captured by the immunoSEQ multiplex PCR assay. TCRdb provides this immuneACCESS table in a form limited to in-frame rearrangements. Some clones are lacking; in checked studies, under half of them reflect an unresolved V gene, and why the rest are absent is not known. In this sample the table shows 30,000 to 35,000 clones, approximately 90% of which occur a single time. The ten largest clones capture approximately 8.1% of the sample. Sequences were obtained from PBMCs. The source of these receptors is a donor between 10 and 29 years old with latent tuberculosis or without tuberculosis infection. Some clones in this sample may be carry-over from other donors' samples.

The chain combines TRBV11-2 with TRBJ1-1; the D is unclear. The V gene lost 10 bases and the J gene lost 0 bases, with 9 bases spanning the gap. CDR3 size: 12 residues. Germline values: CDR1 SGHAT, CDR2 FQNNGV. The CDR3 region is CAIRDLNTEAFF. CDR3 in DNA: TGTGCCATCCGGGATTTGAACACTGAAGCTTTCTTT.

The chain is built from TRBV28 and TRBJ1-1; possibly TRBD1 for D (5 bases). Trimming removed 2 bases from V and 7 bases from J, with 11 bases in between. The length of the CDR3 is 13 residues. CDR1 MDHEN and CDR2 SYDVKM come from the germline V gene. The CDR3: CASSLAGGVEAFF. The CDR3 coding sequence is TGTGCCAGCAGTTTAGCGGGGGGGGTTGAAGCTTTCTTT.

The CDR3 region is CASSLNSYQETQYF. As DNA, the CDR3 is TGCGCCAGCAGCTTAAACAGCTACCAAGAGACCCAGTACTTC. The V and J genes are TRBV5-1 and TRBJ2-5; D is ambiguous. With 2 bases removed from V and 0 bases from J, the gap between germline ends came to 8 bases. This CDR3 is 14 amino acids long. The germline gives CDR1 SGHRS, CDR2 YFSETQ.

The chain couples TRBV30 to TRBJ2-5; TRBD1 matches 9 bases. CDR1 GTSNPN and CDR2 SVGIG come from the germline V gene (reference sequence). CDR3 length equals 15 residues. Germline trimming cut 3 bases from V and 4 bases from J; bases unmatched to any gene: 9. The CDR3, as DNA: TGTGCCTGGAGGGGTTACAGGGGGCTTGGAGAGACCCAGTACTTC. Encoded protein: CAWRGYRGLGETQYF.

As DNA, the CDR3 is TGCGCCAGCAGCCAGGGGGAATTCGGTAATCAGCCCCAGCATTTT. Its protein product is CASSQGEFGNQPQHF. The J gene is TRBJ1-5, the V gene TRBV5-1; 7 nucleotides agree with TRBD1. Looked up from germline, CDR1 is SGHRS and CDR2 is YFSETQ. The CDR3 loop spans 15 amino acids. J was trimmed by 4 bases and V by 4 bases; bases with no gene match: 8.